This TCR beta chain was identified during a study of blood T cell repertoires in COVID-19. Germline V gene lookup returns CDR1 DFQATT and CDR2 SNEGSKA (reference sequence). With V trimmed by 3 bases and J by 3 bases, 7 bases remained unmatched. CDR3 length equals 16 residues. Living in 24 US areas, the participants were between about 18 and 100 years of age. This table comes from immunoSEQ multiplex PCR, and its TCRdb copy is limited to in-frame clones, with some not included. This sample has around 200,000 clones, with about 90% found just once. Material: PBMCs or T cells enriched from blood (not recorded which). V usage is TRBV20-1 and J usage is TRBJ2-7, with TRBD2 matching over 14 bases. This TCR was recovered from a woman between 45 and 65 years old in a cohort exposed to, infected with or recovered from COVID-19 (not recorded which). The CDR3 spells CSASRPGLAGDYEQYF. The CDR3 nucleotides are TGCAGTGCTAGTCGTCCGGGACTAGCGGGGGACTACGAGCAGTACTTC.